This is a list of T cell receptor beta chains from one sample in a study of T cell repertoires in cytomegalovirus infection. No antigen is known for these receptors. MiXCR was run by TCRdb on the reads, yielding one entry per CDR3 protein. This sample has around 85,000 distinct CDR3 sequences, with approximately 46% found just once. The sample in question was CD8+ T cells from cultured PBMCs, obtained from culture after CMV antigen stimulation. These receptors all stem from a human donor in good health (CMV status not recorded). Some clones in this sample may be carry-over from other donors' samples. Each CDR3 is given with its conserved first and last residue. The D gene is left open where the match is weak. The size field is filled for only some rows; it gives once, few, many or a size class.

V	J	size	D	DNA	CDR3
TRBV4-1	TRBJ1-2	few	.	TGCGCCAGCAGCCAAGATTGGGGGGCTGGCTATGGCTACACCTTC	CASSQDWGAGYGYTF
TRBV12-3/TRBV12-4	TRBJ2-3	many	TRBD2	TGTGCCAGCAGTCCTCGCTCGCGGGGGTATACGCAGTATTTT	CASSPRSRGYTQYF
TRBV6-2/TRBV6-3	TRBJ1-5	few	.	TGTGCCAGCAGTTCACTCGTCGACAGTATCGGGATACGCAATCAGCCCCAGCATTTT	CASSSLVDSIGIRNQPQHF
TRBV12-3/TRBV12-4	TRBJ1-5	.	.	TGTGCCAGCAGTTCGGACAATAGCAATCAGCCCCAGCATTTT	CASSSDNSNQPQHF
TRBV19	TRBJ2-5	.	TRBD1	TGTGCCAGTAGTATCGGGACAGGGAATCAAGAGACCCAGTACTTC	CASSIGTGNQETQYF
TRBV11-3	TRBJ2-1	.	.	TGTGCCAGCAGCCCCACGTGGGGGAGAGACTCCTACAATGAGCAGTTCTTC	CASSPTWGRDSYNEQFF
TRBV2	TRBJ1-5	.	.	TGTGCCAGCAGGCCCGGGACATTAAGCAATCAGCCCCAGCATTTT	CASRPGTLSNQPQHF
TRBV28	TRBJ1-1	few	.	TGTGCCAGCAGCCAGTGGCCTCGGGACACTGAAGCTTTCTTT	CASSQWPRDTEAFF
TRBV6-1	TRBJ1-6	.	.	TGTGTAACGGGTAGCTCCTATAATTCACCCCTCCACTTT	CVTGSSYNSPLHF
TRBV12-5	TRBJ2-7	.	.	TGTGCTAGTGGTTCGTGGGGTCTGGGCTACGAGCAGTACTTC	CASGSWGLGYEQYF
TRBV7-2	TRBJ2-3	many	.	TGTGCCAGCAGTCGTACGCTAGGGCGAAGCACAGATACGCAGTATTTT	CASSRTLGRSTDTQYF
TRBV6-1	TRBJ2-1	.	.	TGTGCCGGAAGGGACCACTATAATGAGCAGTTCTTC	CAGRDHYNEQFF
TRBV12-5	TRBJ1-5	few	.	TGTGCTAGTGGACTGGGAAATCAGCCCCAGCATTTT	CASGLGNQPQHF
TRBV27	TRBJ1-5	.	.	TGTGCCAGCAGTGGGGGTGGCCAGCCCCAGCATTTT	CASSGGGQPQHF
TRBV20-1	TRBJ1-2	.	.	TGCAGTGCTAGAGATTCCGGGGGCTATGGCTACACCTTC	CSARDSGGYGYTF
TRBV19	TRBJ2-2	.	TRBD2	TGTGCCAGTACCCCCCCGCTAGCGGCCACCGGGGAGCTGTTTTTT	CASTPPLAATGELFF
TRBV7-9	TRBJ2-1	many	.	TGTGCCAGCAGCTTAGTTGGAGCGGAGCAGTTCTTC	CASSLVGAEQFF
TRBV6-8	TRBJ1-2	few	.	TGTGCCAGCAGTTCCTTAGCTAACTATGGCTACACCTTC	CASSSLANYGYTF
TRBV9	TRBJ2-3	once	TRBD2	TGTGCCAGCAGTGGTAGCGGGGGAACAGATACGCAGTATTTT	CASSGSGGTDTQYF